Below are 15 T cell receptor beta chains sequenced from a single sample in a study of OX40 agonist ivuxolimab in advanced cancers. Clones were sequenced by immunoSEQ multiplex PCR, and TCRdb holds only the in-frame ones, with some missing. Among about 83,000 clones listed, 84% were seen once. This specimen was CD4+ or CD8+ T cells sorted from blood, taken in a trial of the OX40 agonist ivuxolimab. These receptors all stem from an adult with an advanced solid tumor such as melanoma, head and neck, liver or kidney cancer.

There are a few counts of this clone. V gene TRBV30 combines with J gene TRBJ1-6, with D possibly being TRBD1 (5 bases). V was trimmed by 1 base and J by 8 bases, leaving 9 bases between them. Looked up from germline, CDR1 is GTSNPN and CDR2 is SVGIG (reference sequence). This CDR3 has 13 amino acids. The chain's CDR3 is CAWSAGAYSPLHF. DNA for the CDR3: TGTGCCTGGAGTGCCGGGGCCTATTCACCCCTCCACTTT.

The V and J genes are TRBV10-3 and TRBJ2-7; 7 bases align to TRBD1. The CDR3 runs 16 residues. V was clipped by 4 bases and J by 0 bases; unmatched bases: 9. In germline, CDR1 is ENHRY, CDR2 SYGVKD. CDR3 region: CAISGRPGQSSYEQYF. DNA of the CDR3: TGTGCCATCAGTGGAAGACCGGGACAGAGCTCCTACGAGCAGTACTTC.

The genes are TRBV7-7 and TRBJ2-3, with D perhaps TRBD1 (5 bases). CDR3 length: 14 residues. The germline V gene has CDR1 SSHAT and CDR2 FNYEAQ (reference sequence). The germline V and J ends were trimmed by 3 bases and 3 bases, with 10 bases remaining between them. CDR3 nucleotide sequence: TGTGCCAGCAGCTTCCAGGGTGGAACAGATACGCAGTATTTT. Translated: CASSFQGGTDTQYF.

This clone was seen more than once but under ten times. The same CDR3 arises from other DNA sequences in this sample as well. The chain recombines TRBV15 with TRBJ2-1; a weak D match, TRBD1 (7 bases). Between the trimmed V and J ends, which lost 1 base and 7 bases, there was a span of 11 bases. This CDR3 comprises 14 residues. Germline-derived CDR1 and CDR2 are LNHNV and YYDKDF (reference sequence). For the CDR3, the DNA is TGTGCCACCAGCAGAGCCAGGGGGAGGAATGAGCAGTTCTTC. This translates into CATSRARGRNEQFF.

On this clone itself: The same CDR3 is also encoded by other DNA sequences in this sample. This sequence joins TRBV6-1 and TRBJ1-5, with a possible D match to TRBD1 (5 bases). CDR3 length: 14 residues. The V end was cut by 3 bases, the J end by 7 bases, with 13 bases between. Per germline, CDR1 MNHNS and CDR2 SASEGT. The CDR3 loop reads CASSDSGGGQPQHF. Written as DNA, the CDR3 is TGTGCCAGCAGTGATTCCGGGGGTGGCCAGCCCCAGCATTTT.

V usage is TRBV5-4 and J usage is TRBJ2-6; 11 bases line up with TRBD2. The V gene's germline CDR1 is SGHNT and CDR2 YYREEE (reference sequence). Trimming took 4 bases from V and 0 from J; bases not matched to a gene: 3. This CDR3 is built from 17 residues. The CDR3 protein is CASSLSGGASGANVLTF. The CDR3 bases are TGTGCCAGCAGCCTTAGCGGGGGGGCCTCTGGGGCCAACGTCCTGACTTTC.

DNA of the CDR3: TGCAGTGCTTTGGGACAGGGAGAAGCTTTCTTT. The encoded protein is CSALGQGEAFF. V gene TRBV20-1 combines with J gene TRBJ1-1; TRBD1 matches at 9 bases. J was trimmed by 8 bases and V by 5 bases; bases with no gene match: 3. This CDR3 spans 11 amino acids. Germline V gene sequence: CDR1 DFQATT, CDR2 SNEGSKA (reference sequence).

In the case of this clone: An end of the junction does not agree with germline; a read error may underlie this. The chain links TRBV7-7 to TRBJ2-3; 7 bases are a match to TRBD2. This CDR3 is built from 14 residues. CDR1 is SSHAT, CDR2 FNYEAQ, per germline (reference sequence). The CDR3 spells CASSLGGRTDTQYF. CDR3 coding DNA: TGTGCTAGCAGCCTGGGGGGGAGGACAGATACGCAGTATTTT.

This clone appeared a single time. The chain uses TRBV6-1 and TRBJ2-7, with 8 positions matching TRBD2. There are 14 residues in the CDR3. The junction had 10 bases not matched to a gene; V was cut back by 8 bases and J by 4 bases. CDR1 MNHNS and CDR2 SASEGT come from the germline V gene. The chain's CDR3 is CASGGTSAKYEQYF. The CDR3 nucleotides are TGTGCCAGCGGCGGGACTAGTGCAAAGTACGAGCAGTACTTC.

V and J are TRBV7-2 and TRBJ2-4; D is perhaps TRBD1 or TRBD2 (6 bases each). The CDR3 extends over 18 amino acids. Germline V gene data show CDR1 as SGHTA and CDR2 as FQGNSA. V was cut by 4 bases and J by 1 base, with 20 bases left in between. CDR3: CASSSGGQGARAKNIQYF. The CDR3 DNA reads as TGTGCCAGCAGCTCCGGGGGACAAGGGGCTAGGGCCAAAAACATTCAGTACTTC.

The rearrangement joins TRBV5-1 to TRBJ2-2; a weak D match, TRBD1 (6 bases). Per germline, CDR1 SGHRS and CDR2 YFSETQ. V was trimmed by 0 bases and J by 3 bases, leaving 9 bases between them. The CDR3 has 15 amino acids. The CDR3 DNA reads as TGCGCCAGCAGCTTGGAGGGGGAAGACACCGGGGAGCTGTTTTTT. This encodes CASSLEGEDTGELFF.

This clone came up once. The chain links TRBV6-6 to TRBJ2-1, with 15 positions matching TRBD2. V was clipped by 6 bases and J by 8 bases; unmatched bases: 2. The germline gives CDR1 MNHNY, CDR2 SVGAGI (reference sequence). The CDR3 covers 14 residues. The CDR3 is CASRRTSGGDEQFF. Written as DNA, the CDR3 is TGTGCCAGCAGGCGGACTAGCGGGGGGGATGAGCAGTTCTTC.

The V and J genes are TRBV20-1 and TRBJ2-1; possibly TRBD2 for D (6 bases). Trimming shortened V by 5 bases and J by 8 bases, and 10 bases separated the two germline ends. Germline CDR1 DFQATT, CDR2 SNEGSKA (reference sequence). The CDR3 loop spans 11 amino acids. The CDR3 is CSAFSGDEQFF. The DNA for the CDR3 is TGCAGTGCTTTCTCGGGGGATGAGCAGTTCTTC.

This rearrangement joins TRBV30 to TRBJ2-6, with D uncertain. The V and J ends lost 4 bases and 0 bases respectively, with 1 base between them. This CDR3 has 12 amino acids. Germline-derived CDR1 and CDR2 are GTSNPN and SVGIG (reference sequence). In DNA, the CDR3 is TGTGCCTGGACCTCTGGGGCCAACGTCCTGACTTTC. Translation gives CAWTSGANVLTF.

The chain has TRBV11-3 and TRBJ2-5; D unresolved. Trimming left V 1 base short and J 5 bases short, with 8 bases between. The CDR3 loop spans 13 amino acids. Germline-derived CDR1 and CDR2 are SGHNT and YENEEA. The CDR3 protein is CASSLGLVETQYF. The CDR3 nucleotides read TGTGCCAGCAGCTTAGGTCTAGTGGAGACCCAGTACTTC.